What follows is one T cell receptor beta chain and its context. Its antigen is unknown. Template switching, a step in the protocol, added a universal primer site, and cDNA carried unique molecular identifiers. TCRdb recomputed calls from the 5' RACE reads with MiXCR, one row per CDR3 protein. The sample has about 240,000 distinct CDR3 sequences; over 9.5% are singletons. The data stem from a study of identical twins. Regarding the study as a whole: The degree of excess twin sharing was weaker in beta out-of-frame sequences.

Per germline, CDR1 SGDLS and CDR2 YYNGEE. There are 14 residues in the CDR3. The germline V and J ends were trimmed by 3 bases and 0 bases, with 6 bases remaining between them. These data were also reused for a study on yellow fever vaccine responses in identical twins. According to that study: Reportedly, the T cell response mounted by twins to vaccine seemed partly convergent, partly personalized.

This sequence joins TRBV9 and TRBJ1-4; D is ambiguous. The receptor comes from a woman under 30 in good health. Sequencing was performed on memory (CD45RO+) T cells sorted from blood. The CDR3, as DNA: TGTGCCAGCAGCGAAGCGGCAACTAATGAAAAACTGTTTTTT. Protein: CASSEAATNEKLFF.